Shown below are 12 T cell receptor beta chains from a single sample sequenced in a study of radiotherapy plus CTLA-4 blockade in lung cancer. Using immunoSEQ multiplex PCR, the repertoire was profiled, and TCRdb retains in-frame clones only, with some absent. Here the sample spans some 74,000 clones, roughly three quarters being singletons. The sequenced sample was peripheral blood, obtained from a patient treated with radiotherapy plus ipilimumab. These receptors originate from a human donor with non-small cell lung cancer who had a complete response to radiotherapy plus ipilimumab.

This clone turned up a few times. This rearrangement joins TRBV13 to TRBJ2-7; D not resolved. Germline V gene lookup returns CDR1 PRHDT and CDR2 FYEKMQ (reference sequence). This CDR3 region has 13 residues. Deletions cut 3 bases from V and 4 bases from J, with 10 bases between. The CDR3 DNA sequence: TGTGCCAGCAGCTTCACGGGTGAATACGAGCAGTACTTC. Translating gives CASSFTGEYEQYF.

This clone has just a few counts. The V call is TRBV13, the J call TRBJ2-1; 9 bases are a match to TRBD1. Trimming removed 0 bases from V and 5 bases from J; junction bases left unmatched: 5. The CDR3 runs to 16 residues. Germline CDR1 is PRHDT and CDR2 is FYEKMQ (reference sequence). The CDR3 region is CASSLGDRGRNNEQFF. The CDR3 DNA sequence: TGTGCCAGCAGCTTAGGGGACAGGGGACGAAACAATGAGCAGTTCTTC.

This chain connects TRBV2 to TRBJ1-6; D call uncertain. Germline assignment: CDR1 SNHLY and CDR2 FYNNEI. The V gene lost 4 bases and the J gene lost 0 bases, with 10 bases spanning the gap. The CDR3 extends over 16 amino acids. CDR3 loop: CASSVPPSSYNSPLHF. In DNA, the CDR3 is TGTGCCAGCAGTGTCCCCCCGAGCTCCTATAATTCACCCCTCCACTTT.

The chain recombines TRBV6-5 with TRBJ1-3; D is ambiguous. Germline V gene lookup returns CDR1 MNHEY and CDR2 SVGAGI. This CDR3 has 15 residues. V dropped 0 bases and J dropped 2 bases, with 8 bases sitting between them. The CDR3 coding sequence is TGTGCCAGCAGTTACTCGGAGGTCGCTGGAAACACCATATATTTT. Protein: CASSYSEVAGNTIYF.

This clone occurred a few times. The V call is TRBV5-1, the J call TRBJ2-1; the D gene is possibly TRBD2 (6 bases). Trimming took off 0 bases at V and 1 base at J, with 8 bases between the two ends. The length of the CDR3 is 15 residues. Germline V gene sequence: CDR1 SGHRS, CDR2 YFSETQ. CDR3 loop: CASSLGGGSYNEQFF. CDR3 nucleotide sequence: TGCGCCAGCAGCTTGGGAGGAGGGTCCTACAATGAGCAGTTCTTC.

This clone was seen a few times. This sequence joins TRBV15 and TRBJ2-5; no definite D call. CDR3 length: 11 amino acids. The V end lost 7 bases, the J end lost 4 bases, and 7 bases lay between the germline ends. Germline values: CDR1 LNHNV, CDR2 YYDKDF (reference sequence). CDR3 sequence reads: CATKGLETQYF. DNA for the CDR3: TGTGCCACCAAGGGTCTAGAGACCCAGTACTTC.

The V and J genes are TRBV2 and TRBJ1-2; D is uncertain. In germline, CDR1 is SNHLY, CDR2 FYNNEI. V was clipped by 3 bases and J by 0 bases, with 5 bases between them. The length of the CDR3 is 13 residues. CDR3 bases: TGTGCCAGCAGTGAGGAAGCTAACTATGGCTACACCTTC. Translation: CASSEEANYGYTF.

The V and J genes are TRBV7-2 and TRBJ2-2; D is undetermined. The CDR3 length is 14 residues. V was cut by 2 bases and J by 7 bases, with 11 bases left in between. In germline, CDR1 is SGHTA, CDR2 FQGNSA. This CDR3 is CASSLRRDSGELFF. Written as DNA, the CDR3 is TGTGCCAGCAGCTTAAGAAGGGATAGCGGGGAGCTGTTTTTT.

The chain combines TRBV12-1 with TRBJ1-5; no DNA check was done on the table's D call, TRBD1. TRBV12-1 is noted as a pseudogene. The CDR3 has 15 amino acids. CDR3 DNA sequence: TGTGCCAGCAGCTTTAGCACAGGGAGTTATCAGCCCCAGCATTTT. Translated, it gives CASSFSTGSYQPQHF.

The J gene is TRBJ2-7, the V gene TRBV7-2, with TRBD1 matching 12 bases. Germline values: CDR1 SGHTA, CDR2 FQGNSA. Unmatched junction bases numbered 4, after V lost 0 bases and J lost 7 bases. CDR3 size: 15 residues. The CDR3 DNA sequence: TGTGCCAGCAGCTTAGCGGGACAGGGGGCTGGAGAGCAGTACGTC. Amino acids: CASSLAGQGAGEQYV.

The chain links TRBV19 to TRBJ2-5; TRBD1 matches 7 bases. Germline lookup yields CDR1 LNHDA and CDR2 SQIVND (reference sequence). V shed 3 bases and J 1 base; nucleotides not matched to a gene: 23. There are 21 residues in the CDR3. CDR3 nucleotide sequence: TGTGCCAGTAGTATCCGGGACAGAACTGGATACATGCTACCGGTCCAAGAGACCCAGTACTTC. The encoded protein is CASSIRDRTGYMLPVQETQYF. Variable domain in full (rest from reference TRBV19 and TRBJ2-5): DGGITQSPKYLFRKEGQNVTLSCEQNLNHDAMYWYRQDPGQGLRLIYYSQIVNDFQKGDIAEGYSVSREKKESFPLTVTSAQKNPTAFYLCASSIRDRTGYMLPVQETQYFGPGTRLLVL.

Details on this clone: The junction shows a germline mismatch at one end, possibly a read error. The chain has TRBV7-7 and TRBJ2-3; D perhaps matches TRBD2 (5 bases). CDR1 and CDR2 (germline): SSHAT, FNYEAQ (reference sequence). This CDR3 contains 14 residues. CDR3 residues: CASSVGLAGDTQYF. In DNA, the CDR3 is TGTGCTAGCAGCGTGGGTCTAGCAGGAGATACGCAGTATTTT. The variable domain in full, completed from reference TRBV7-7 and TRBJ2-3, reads GAGVSQSPRYKVTKRGQDVTLRCDPISSHATLYWYQQALGQGPEFLTYFNYEAQPDKSGLPSDRFSAERPEGSISTLTIQRTEQRDSAMYRCASSVGLAGDTQYFGPGTRLTVL.